These T cell receptor beta chains were read from a single sample in a study of response to subunit inactivated influenza vaccine. One entry per CDR3 protein, called by TCRdb with MiXCR from the RT-PCR reads. Counted here are under 800,000 distinct CDR3 sequences, roughly 14% occurring once; the ten biggest clones make up roughly 6.4%. Sequences were derived from PBMCs from blood, sampled about 14 days before vaccination. The receptor source for this set is a man aged 50-60 years who received an inactivated influenza vaccine. The CDR3 runs from the conserved cysteine through the conserved F or W. The D gene is left open where the match is weak. Clone size is given for some rows only: seen once, a few or many times, or a class if the clone is expanded.

J	D	size	V	CDR3	DNA
TRBJ2-1	TRBD2	few	TRBV11-2	CASSSRLAGELAGNEQFF	TGTGCCAGCAGCTCCCGACTAGCGGGCGAGTTGGCGGGGAATGAGCAGTTCTTC
TRBJ2-3	.	.	TRBV7-2	CASSPVRAGSTDTQYF	TGTGCCAGCAGCCCGGTCCGGGCAGGGTCGACAGATACGCAGTATTTT
TRBJ2-1	.	few	TRBV6-1	CATGEGPAYNEQFF	TGTGCCACCGGAGAGGGTCCGGCCTACAATGAGCAGTTCTTC
TRBJ2-3	.	few	TRBV10-3	CAINEISTDTQYF	TGTGCCATCAACGAGATTAGCACAGATACGCAGTATTTT
TRBJ2-1	.	many	TRBV12-3/TRBV12-4	CASRTGRGNEQFF	TGTGCCAGCAGGACAGGGCGGGGAAATGAGCAGTTCTTC
TRBJ2-5	TRBD1	few	TRBV20-1	CSAESHRGVAETQYF	TGCAGTGCTGAATCACACAGGGGGGTTGCGGAGACCCAGTACTTC
TRBJ2-7	TRBD2	few	TRBV7-9	CASSFFAGGYYEQYF	TGTGCCAGCAGCTTTTTTGCGGGAGGCTACTACGAGCAGTACTTC
TRBJ1-6	.	.	TRBV20-1	CSASIYNSPLHF	TGCAGTGCTAGCATCTACAATTCACCCCTCCACTTT
TRBJ1-3	TRBD1	.	TRBV20-1	CSASRGGSGNTIYF	TGCAGTGCTAGCAGGGGGGGGTCTGGAAACACCATATATTTT
TRBJ2-7	TRBD1	.	TRBV12-3/TRBV12-4	CASSLEGTVNTRQYF	TGTGCCAGCAGTTTAGAGGGGACAGTTAATACGAGGCAGTACTTC
TRBJ2-6	.	few	TRBV11-3	CASSPSGRSSGANVLTF	TGTGCCAGCAGTCCCTCCGGCCGTAGCTCTGGGGCCAACGTCCTGACTTTC